This TCR beta chain stems from a study of cytomegalovirus exposure and HLA in healthy donors. TCRdb's table, derived via immunoSEQ multiplex PCR, lists solely in-frame clones and lacks some. The sample lists about 280,000 clones, 88% seen once, with about 0.85% in the top ten. This CDR3 region has 17 residues. V gave up 6 bases and J gave up 0 bases; unmatched junction bases: 7. Germline V lookup: CDR1 LNHDA, CDR2 SQIVND (reference sequence). This TCR came from a woman aged 18-29 years in good health and CMV-seronegative. Sequencing was performed on PBMCs. The rearrangement uses TRBV19 and TRBJ2-7; 14 nucleotides agree with TRBD2. CDR3 nucleotide sequence: TGTGCCAGTAGCCCGGGACTAGCGGGAGCGGGCTCCTACGAGCAGTACTTC. Its protein is CASSPGLAGAGSYEQYF. Together with reference TRBV19 and TRBJ2-7, the CDR3 gives the full variable domain: DGGITQSPKYLFRKEGQNVTLSCEQNLNHDAMYWYRQDPGQGLRLIYYSQIVNDFQKGDIAEGYSVSREKKESFPLTVTSAQKNPTAFYLCASSPGLAGAGSYEQYFGPGTRLTVT.